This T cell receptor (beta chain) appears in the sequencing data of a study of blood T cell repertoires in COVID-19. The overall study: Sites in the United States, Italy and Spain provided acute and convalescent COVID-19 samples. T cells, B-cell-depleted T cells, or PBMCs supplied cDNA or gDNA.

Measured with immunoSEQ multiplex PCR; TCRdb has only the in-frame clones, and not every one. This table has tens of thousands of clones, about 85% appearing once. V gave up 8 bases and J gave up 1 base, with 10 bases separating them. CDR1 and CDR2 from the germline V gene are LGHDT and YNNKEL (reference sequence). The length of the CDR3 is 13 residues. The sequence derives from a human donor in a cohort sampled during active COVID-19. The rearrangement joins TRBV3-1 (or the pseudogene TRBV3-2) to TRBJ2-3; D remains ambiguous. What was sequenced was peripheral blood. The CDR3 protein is CASFNRGTDTQYF. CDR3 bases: TGTGCCAGCTTTAACCGCGGCACAGATACGCAGTATTTT.